The 18 T cell receptor beta chains below come from one sample, sequenced in a study of blood T cell repertoires in COVID-19. Sequencing used immunoSEQ multiplex PCR; TCRdb keeps in-frame clones, though not all of them. The sample shows tens of thousands of clones, around nine tenths of them seen only once. Sequencing was done on a sample of peripheral blood. These receptors were collected from a woman older than 75 with active or convalescent COVID-19.

This clone occurred once. The rearrangement joins TRBV10-1 to TRBJ2-1; D possibly corresponds to TRBD1 (5 bases). The CDR3 is made up of 14 amino acids. Trimming shortened V by 4 bases and J by 7 bases, and 14 bases separated the two germline ends. The germline V gene encodes CDR1 WNHNN and CDR2 SYGVQD (reference sequence). CDR3 DNA sequence: TGCGCCAGCAGTGGCAGGGCTACGGAGAATGAGCAGTTCTTC. This translates into CASSGRATENEQFF.

J is TRBJ1-1 and V is TRBV3-1 (or the pseudogene TRBV3-2); tentatively, D is TRBD1 (5 bases). The V gene's germline CDR1 is LGHDT and CDR2 YNNKEL (reference sequence). CDR3 length equals 11 residues. The V gene lost 8 bases and the J gene lost 6 bases, with 10 bases spanning the gap. The CDR3 region is CASRQGAEAFF. CDR3 DNA sequence: TGTGCCAGCCGGCAGGGCGCTGAAGCTTTCTTT.

The V and J genes are TRBV6-5 and TRBJ1-5, with D hard to call. V was trimmed by 10 bases and J by 4 bases, leaving 14 bases between them. Germline V gene lookup returns CDR1 MNHEY and CDR2 SVGAGI. The CDR3 totals 13 residues. CDR3 region: CATRRRTNQPQHF. The CDR3 DNA sequence: TGTGCCACCCGGCGGAGAACAAATCAGCCCCAGCATTTT.

This chain connects TRBV6-2 or TRBV6-3 to TRBJ1-1; maybe TRBD1 (5 bases). This CDR3 has 13 amino acids. From germline, CDR1 is MNHEY and CDR2 SVGEGT. With 1 base removed from V and 5 bases from J, the gap between germline ends came to 8 bases. For the CDR3, the DNA is TGTGCCAGCAGTTACTACGGGGGGACTGAAGCTTTCTTT. It encodes CASSYYGGTEAFF.

V and J are TRBV27 and TRBJ1-1; TRBD1 might be the D (5 bases). Germline V gene data show CDR1 as MNHEY and CDR2 as SMNVEV (reference sequence). V dropped 2 bases and J dropped 6 bases, with 16 bases sitting between them. This CDR3 has 15 amino acids. CDR3 in DNA: TGTGCCAGCAGTTTAGGCAGGGCCCACCTGTCTGAAGCTTTCTTT. It is translated as CASSLGRAHLSEAFF.

This chain joins TRBV4-3 and TRBJ2-2; D perhaps matches TRBD1 (6 bases). This CDR3 is built from 15 residues. Germline V CDR1 and CDR2: LGHNA, YSLEER. V lost 0 bases, J lost 5 bases, and 10 bases lay in between. DNA for the CDR3: TGCGCCAGCAGCCAAGAGACAGGCCCAACCGGGGAGCTGTTTTTT. It yields the protein CASSQETGPTGELFF.

V usage is TRBV11-2 and J usage is TRBJ1-1; no firm D call. Between the trimmed V and J ends, which lost 2 bases and 1 base, there was a span of 8 bases. The length of the CDR3 is 14 residues. Germline V gene lookup returns CDR1 SGHAT and CDR2 FQNNGV. Written as DNA, the CDR3 is TGTGCCAGCAGCTTAAACCCAGAGAACACTGAAGCTTTCTTT. Protein: CASSLNPENTEAFF.

V and J are TRBV6-7 and TRBJ1-4, with no clear D. TRBV6-7 is reported as an ORF; its role is uncertain. This CDR3 has 12 amino acids. V was shortened by 7 bases and J by 5 bases, with 8 bases between the two germline ends. CDR3 sequence (DNA): TGTGCCAGCACCAAACAGAATGAAAAACTGTTTTTT. Its translation: CASTKQNEKLFF.

The CDR3: CASSLDRAGNQETQYF. CDR3 nucleotides: TGTGCCAGCAGCTTAGATAGAGCGGGGAACCAAGAGACCCAGTACTTC. The chain has TRBV7-2 and TRBJ2-5; the match to TRBD2 covers 7 bases. The CDR3 length is 16 residues. The junction had 5 bases not matched to a gene; V was cut back by 1 base and J by 0 bases. In germline, CDR1 is SGHTA, CDR2 FQGNSA.

This clone was picked up one time. The rearrangement links TRBV2 to TRBJ2-2, with D perhaps TRBD2 (6 bases). Trimming pared 4 bases from V and 2 bases from J, leaving 11 bases between. CDR1 SNHLY and CDR2 FYNNEI come from the germline V gene. This CDR3 spans 15 amino acids. The CDR3 coding sequence is TGTGCCAGCAGTGGGGAGGACTCAAACACCGGGGAGCTGTTTTTT. Protein sequence: CASSGEDSNTGELFF.

The chain links TRBV18 to TRBJ1-2; D might be TRBD1 (5 bases). Germline CDR1 KGHSH, CDR2 LQKENI. The V and J ends lost 3 bases and 7 bases respectively, with 6 bases between them. CDR3 length: 11 residues. The CDR3 region has the DNA TGTGCCAGCTCACCGGGGGGTGGCTACACCTTC. It yields the protein CASSPGGGYTF.

The V call is TRBV7-9, the J call TRBJ1-3; D is possibly TRBD1 (5 bases). Trimming pared 0 bases from V and 2 bases from J, leaving 5 bases between. Germline V gene lookup returns CDR1 SEHNR and CDR2 FQNEAQ (reference sequence). The CDR3 is made up of 14 amino acids. This chain's CDR3 is CASSLATAGNTIYF. The CDR3 DNA reads TGTGCCAGCAGCTTAGCGACAGCTGGAAACACCATATATTTT.

The genes are TRBV19 and TRBJ2-2, with D perhaps TRBD1 (5 bases). CDR3 size: 14 residues. V lost 5 bases and J lost 2, with 9 bases in between. The germline V gene has CDR1 LNHDA and CDR2 SQIVND (reference sequence). Here the CDR3 DNA reads TGTGCCAGTAGTCAGGGAAGTAACACCGGGGAGCTGTTTTTT. Its translation: CASSQGSNTGELFF.

The chain employs TRBV7-2 and TRBJ1-2, with a tentative D call TRBD1 (5 bases). This CDR3 is built from 16 residues. V was cut by 0 bases and J by 0 bases, with 11 bases left in between. CDR1 is SGHTA and CDR2 is FQGNSA in the germline V gene. Here the CDR3 DNA reads TGTGCCAGCAGCTTAGCGGGGGGAGGGCCTAACTATGGCTACACCTTC. It is translated as CASSLAGGGPNYGYTF. The full variable domain, with the rest looked up from reference TRBV7-2 and TRBJ1-2, is GAGVSQSPSNKVTEKGKDVELRCDPISGHTALYWYRQSLGQGLEFLIYFQGNSAPDKSGLPSDRFSAERTGGSVSTLTIQRTQQEDSAVYLCASSLAGGGPNYGYTFGSGTRLTVV.

On this clone itself: The germline gene is not matched at one end of the junction; a read error may be the cause. V is TRBV7-2 and J is TRBJ1-2, with D unclear. Germline V CDR1 and CDR2: SGHTA, FQGNSA. The CDR3 length is 10 residues. CDR3 sequence: CASKPNALLF. The CDR3 DNA reads as TGTGCCAGCAAGCCGAACGCCCTCCTCTTC.

This clone was recorded once. The V and J genes are TRBV2 and TRBJ1-1, with D maybe TRBD1 (5 bases). Germline CDR1 SNHLY, CDR2 FYNNEI. V was pared by 6 bases and J by 1 base, with 9 bases between. This CDR3 region has 13 residues. CDR3 nucleotide sequence: TGTGCCAGCAGGGGGGAGGGGAACACTGAAGCTTTCTTT. The encoded protein is CASRGEGNTEAFF.

The gene calls are TRBV11-2 and TRBJ2-3; TRBD2 agrees at 8 bases. This CDR3 region has 14 residues. Germline V gives CDR1 SGHAT, CDR2 FQNNGV. Unmatched junction bases numbered 5, after V lost 5 bases and J lost 4 bases. CDR3 in amino acids: CASSPGGGPDTQYF. Here the CDR3 DNA reads TGTGCCAGCAGCCCAGGCGGGGGGCCAGATACGCAGTATTTT.

V usage is TRBV7-2 and J usage is TRBJ2-7, with 9 bases lining up with TRBD1. Germline trimming cut 4 bases from V and 3 bases from J; bases unmatched to any gene: 7. This CDR3 spans 15 amino acids. CDR1 SGHTA and CDR2 FQGNSA come from the germline V gene. The CDR3 region is CASSSGQGGIYEQYF. The CDR3 nucleotides are TGTGCCAGCAGCTCGGGACAGGGTGGAATCTACGAGCAGTACTTC.